Only a few counts were recorded for the clone carrying this TCR beta chain. Antigen: not known. The CDR3 contains 14 residues. Germline CDR1 reads SGHDT; CDR2 reads YYEEEE. Between the trimmed V and J ends, which lost 0 bases and 7 bases, there was a span of 13 bases. The sample belongs to a study of shared clonotypes between healthy human individuals. Data came from immunoSEQ multiplex PCR; TCRdb stores just in-frame clones and leaves some out. The sample lists approximately 640,000 clones, approximately 75% occurring once. Study observations and caveats: Large sequencing depth failed to make sorted-subset sequencing complete, rarefaction showed.

A split of CD4+ cells into CD45RA+ naive and CD45RA-negative memory subsets was performed. The TCR originated in a woman aged 30 to 39 in good health. The V gene is TRBV5-6, the J gene TRBJ1-2; D is undetermined. The sample comprised memory CD4+ T cells sorted from blood. The subset is: CD45RA-negative fraction. DNA of the CDR3: TGTGCCAGCAGCTTGGGGTCCAGACCCCTTGGCTACACCTTC. Its translation is CASSLGSRPLGYTF.